The 23 T cell receptor beta chains given below trace back to one sample, sequenced in a study of blood T cell repertoires in COVID-19. The assay was immunoSEQ multiplex PCR, and TCRdb's table has in-frame clones only and misses some. The sample carries more than 200,000 clones, approximately 84% recorded once. What was sequenced was peripheral blood. Receptors were obtained from a man aged 50 or older with active or convalescent COVID-19.

A few counts support this clone. The gene calls are TRBV28 and TRBJ1-1, with D perhaps TRBD1 (6 bases). This CDR3 is 16 amino acids long. V was clipped by 4 bases and J by 1 base, with 16 bases between them. The V gene's germline CDR1 is MDHEN and CDR2 SYDVKM. The CDR3 DNA reads TGTGCCAGCAGTTACCCCCGAGACAGGAGGAACACTGAAGCTTTCTTT. It specifies CASSYPRDRRNTEAFF.

This sequence joins TRBV2 and TRBJ1-1; 8 positions agree with TRBD1. The CDR3 is made up of 13 amino acids. V was pared by 4 bases and J by 4 bases, with 2 bases of the junction left unmatched. CDR1 is SNHLY and CDR2 is FYNNEI in the germline V gene. Here the CDR3 reads CASSVGQVTEAFF. The CDR3 DNA is TGTGCCAGCAGTGTGGGACAGGTCACTGAAGCTTTCTTT.

The genes are TRBV7-9 and TRBJ1-2; 9 nucleotides match TRBD1. V shed 0 bases and J 8 bases; nucleotides not matched to a gene: 4. The CDR3 loop spans 14 amino acids. CDR1 and CDR2 from the germline V gene are SEHNR and FQNEAQ (reference sequence). The CDR3 sequence: CASSLADRGNGYTF. CDR3 sequence (DNA): TGTGCCAGCAGCTTAGCCGACAGGGGGAACGGCTACACCTTC.

This chain connects TRBV2 to TRBJ2-7; TRBD1 aligns across 7 bases. Unmatched junction bases numbered 3, after V lost 7 bases and J lost 3 bases. CDR3 length equals 12 residues. CDR1 and CDR2 (germline): SNHLY, FYNNEI. The CDR3 sequence is CASKTGDYEQYF. The CDR3 nucleotides read TGTGCCAGCAAAACAGGGGACTACGAGCAGTACTTC.

The chain is built from TRBV7-2 and TRBJ1-1; D is possibly TRBD1 (5 bases). The CDR3 is made up of 14 amino acids. Germline CDR1 and CDR2: SGHTA and FQGNSA. Trimming removed 7 bases from V and 1 base from J, with 13 bases in between. The CDR3 is CASIRWGENTEAFF. The CDR3 DNA reads as TGTGCCAGCATACGGTGGGGGGAGAACACTGAAGCTTTCTTT.

The rearrangement uses TRBV6-2 or TRBV6-3 and TRBJ1-4, with D unresolved. Germline V gene sequence: CDR1 MNHEY, CDR2 SVGEGT. Trimming cost V 2 bases and J 0 bases, with 7 bases left between them. The CDR3 runs 15 residues. The CDR3 nucleotides are TGTGCCAGCAGTTACGCAGGAACAACTAATGAAAAACTGTTTTTT. This translates into CASSYAGTTNEKLFF.

The chain is built from TRBV15 and TRBJ1-6; D is uncertain. This CDR3 is built from 15 residues. Per germline, CDR1 LNHNV and CDR2 YYDKDF (reference sequence). Trimming pared 0 bases from V and 15 bases from J, leaving 18 bases between. The CDR3 spells CATSREGPGPRLLHF. DNA for the CDR3: TGTGCCACCAGCAGAGAGGGTCCAGGCCCAAGGCTCCTCCACTTT.

The chain employs TRBV7-9 and TRBJ1-1; the D gene is possibly TRBD1 (6 bases). Germline V lookup: CDR1 SEHNR, CDR2 FQNEAQ (reference sequence). This CDR3 is 15 amino acids long. With 2 bases removed from V and 4 bases from J, the gap between germline ends came to 14 bases. The DNA of the CDR3 is TGTGCCAGCAGCTTAAATCAGGGGAGGGGCACTGAAGCTTTCTTT. This codes for CASSLNQGRGTEAFF.

On this clone: One end of the junction does not line up with germline, which may come from a read error. The chain is built from TRBV5-4 and TRBJ2-3; D uncertain. The CDR3 sequence is 12 residues long. In germline, CDR1 is SGHNT, CDR2 YYREEE (reference sequence). CDR3 nucleotide sequence: TGTGCCAGCAGCTTGGCAAGATTGCCGGAGTCTTTT. Translating gives CASSLARLPESF.

The chain uses TRBV6-5 and TRBJ1-1, with D uncertain. Germline lookup yields CDR1 MNHEY and CDR2 SVGAGI. The length of the CDR3 is 12 residues. The germline V and J ends were trimmed by 6 bases and 2 bases, with 7 bases remaining between them. The chain's CDR3 is CASSRVNTEAFF. CDR3 coding DNA: TGTGCCAGCAGCCGGGTCAACACTGAAGCTTTCTTT.

The chain employs TRBV5-1 and TRBJ1-6, with 7 bases aligning to TRBD1. The CDR3 has 14 residues. V gave up 5 bases and J gave up 7 bases; unmatched junction bases: 6. Per germline, CDR1 SGHRS and CDR2 YFSETQ. The CDR3 sequence: CASRTGTVNSPLHF. CDR3 nucleotides: TGCGCCAGCAGGACCGGGACAGTCAATTCACCCCTCCACTTT.

CDR3 amino acids: CASSYPGQSNQPQHF. The DNA for the CDR3 is TGTGCCAGCAGTTATCCGGGACAGAGCAATCAGCCCCAGCATTTT. V gene TRBV6-2 or TRBV6-3 combines with J gene TRBJ1-5; 7 positions match TRBD1. This CDR3 has 15 amino acids. Trimming took 3 bases from V and 1 from J; bases not matched to a gene: 3. Germline-derived CDR1 and CDR2 are MNHEY and SVGEGT.

The count of this clone is one. The chain joins TRBV7-9 to TRBJ1-5, with a possible D match to TRBD1 (6 bases). CDR1 is SEHNR and CDR2 is FQNEAQ in the germline V gene (reference sequence). The CDR3 runs 16 residues. V lost 6 bases, J lost 3 bases, and 18 bases lay in between. The CDR3 here is CASSQTQGSHNQPQHF. The CDR3 DNA sequence: TGTGCCAGCAGTCAAACACAGGGAAGCCACAATCAGCCCCAGCATTTT.

The chain carries TRBV14 and TRBJ1-2; D ambiguous. V lost 0 bases and J lost 7, with 15 bases in between. Germline loops: CDR1 SGHDN, CDR2 FVKESK. This CDR3 spans 15 amino acids. The DNA for the CDR3 is TGTGCCAGCAGCCAAGATACCGCTCCTGGCCGTGGCTACACCTTC. Its protein is CASSQDTAPGRGYTF.

The sample holds a few counts of this clone. CDR3: CASSPDRENYGYTF. CDR3 DNA sequence: TGCGCCAGCAGCCCGGACAGGGAGAACTATGGCTACACCTTC. The J gene is TRBJ1-2, the V gene TRBV5-1; TRBD1 aligns across 8 bases. CDR3 length: 14 amino acids. The ends lost 4 bases at V and 2 bases at J; junction bases unmatched: 4. Germline-derived CDR1 and CDR2 are SGHRS and YFSETQ.

The chain combines TRBV30 with TRBJ1-1, with D uncertain. In germline, CDR1 is GTSNPN, CDR2 SVGIG (reference sequence). There are 11 residues in the CDR3. V lost 4 bases and J lost 11, with 14 bases in between. CDR3 protein: CAWTSGIDAFF. CDR3 sequence (DNA): TGTGCCTGGACCTCCGGGATAGACGCTTTCTTT.

The V gene is TRBV27, the J gene TRBJ2-5, with 13 bases fitting TRBD2. Germline assignment: CDR1 MNHEY and CDR2 SMNVEV (reference sequence). The CDR3 consists of 16 residues. V gave up 9 bases and J gave up 4 bases; unmatched junction bases: 11. CDR3 nucleotides: TGTGCCAGTTCCCGGACTAGCGGGGGCCTCCCAGAGACCCAGTACTTC. It is translated as CASSRTSGGLPETQYF.

The rearrangement uses TRBV30 and TRBJ1-6, with D unresolved. Germline CDR1 is GTSNPN and CDR2 is SVGIG (reference sequence). Trimming removed 0 bases from V and 10 bases from J, with 10 bases in between. The CDR3 has 13 amino acids. DNA of the CDR3: TGTGCCTGGAGTGTAGGACTTGGATCACCCCTCCACTTT. Its protein is CAWSVGLGSPLHF.

V is TRBV15 and J is TRBJ2-7, with 8 positions matching TRBD1. V lost 0 bases to trimming and J lost 6 bases; unmatched junction nucleotides: 4. This CDR3 spans 14 amino acids. The V gene's germline CDR1 is LNHNV and CDR2 YYDKDF (reference sequence). Here the CDR3 DNA reads TGTGCCACCAGCAGAGACAGGGGGCATGGCGAGCAGTACTTC. Translation gives CATSRDRGHGEQYF.

The gene calls are TRBV30 and TRBJ2-1, with a possible D match to TRBD2 (5 bases). Germline CDR1 reads GTSNPN; CDR2 reads SVGIG (reference sequence). The CDR3 is made up of 11 amino acids. Trimming removed 7 bases at V and 6 bases at J, with 10 bases between. The CDR3 region has the DNA TGTGCCTCGGGGTCTTTCAATGAGCAGTTCTTC. This translates into CASGSFNEQFF.

The chain recombines TRBV7-6 with TRBJ2-7; D gene ambiguous. Trimming shortened V by 4 bases and J by 2 bases, and 3 bases separated the two germline ends. This CDR3 is built from 11 residues. Germline CDR1 SGHVS, CDR2 FNYEAQ. The CDR3 nucleotides read TGTGCCAGCAGCTCGGCCTACGAGCAGTACTTC. Translated, it gives CASSSAYEQYF.

The chain has TRBV2 and TRBJ1-3; D call uncertain. Germline V gives CDR1 SNHLY, CDR2 FYNNEI. V shed 5 bases and J shed 3 bases, with 11 bases lying between them. The CDR3 covers 14 residues. DNA for the CDR3: TGTGCCAGCAGTTACAGTAAAAGTGGAAACACCATATATTTT. This gives the protein CASSYSKSGNTIYF.

The J gene is TRBJ1-4, the V gene TRBV4-1; D remains ambiguous. From germline, CDR1 is MGHRA and CDR2 YSYEKL. Trimming took 0 bases from V and 7 from J, leaving 6 bases between them. There are 13 residues in the CDR3. CDR3 amino acids: CASSQEWAEKLFF. The CDR3 DNA reads as TGCGCCAGCAGCCAAGAGTGGGCTGAAAAACTGTTTTTT.